This T cell receptor (beta chain) was sequenced during a study of cytomegalovirus exposure and HLA in healthy donors. Study-wide background: Early released data comprised 80 million to 90 million unique TCRs from HLA-typed donors.

On this clone itself: Its specificity is unknown.

Primers: 60 Vbeta forward and 13 Jbeta reverse. Here immunoSEQ multiplex PCR was the method, and the copy in TCRdb shows in-frame clones only, minus some. The repertoire consists of about 200,000 clones, with 75% to 85% occurring once and the leading ten covering about 0.36%. Study-wide results and limits: Earlier analysis looked at TCR beta V segments, and most were productive about 90% or about 30% of the time. Highest at DRB1 and lowest at HLA-C, TCR association rates differed among HLA loci in a later analysis.

The CDR3 has 17 amino acids. CDR1 is SGHNT, CDR2 YYREEE, per germline (reference sequence). The sequence was obtained from a male donor in good health and CMV-seropositive. This chain connects TRBV5-4 to TRBJ2-5, with 7 bases identical to TRBD2. The DNA end favors TRBJ2-7, so the J call may be wrong. The sequenced material came from PBMCs. In DNA form, the CDR3 reads TGTGCCAGCAGCTTGGGGATCCCGGGACTACCAACCTACGAGCAGTACTTC. Its translation: CASSLGIPGLPTYEQYF.